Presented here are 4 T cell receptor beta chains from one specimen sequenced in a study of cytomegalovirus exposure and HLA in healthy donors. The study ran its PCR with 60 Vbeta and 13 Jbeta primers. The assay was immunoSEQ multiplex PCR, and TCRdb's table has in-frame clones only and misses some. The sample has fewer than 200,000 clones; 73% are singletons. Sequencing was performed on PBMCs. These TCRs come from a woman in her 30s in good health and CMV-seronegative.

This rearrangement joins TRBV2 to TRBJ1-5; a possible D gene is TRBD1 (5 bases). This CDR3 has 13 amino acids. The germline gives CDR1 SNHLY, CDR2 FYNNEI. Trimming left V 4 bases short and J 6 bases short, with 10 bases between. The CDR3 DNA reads TGTGCCAGCAGTGGACAGTCTAGTCAGCCCCAGCATTTT. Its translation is CASSGQSSQPQHF. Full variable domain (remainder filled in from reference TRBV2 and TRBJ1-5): EPEVTQTPSHQVTQMGQEVILRCVPISNHLYFYWYRQILGQKVEFLVSFYNNEISEKSEIFDDQFSVERPDGSNFTLKIRSTKLEDSAMYFCASSGQSSQPQHFGDGTRLSIL.

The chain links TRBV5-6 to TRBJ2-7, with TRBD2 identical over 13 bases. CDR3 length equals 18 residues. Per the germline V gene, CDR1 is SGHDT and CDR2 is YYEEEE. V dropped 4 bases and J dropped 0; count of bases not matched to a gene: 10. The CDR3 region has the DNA TGTGCCAGCAGCCCTGGGACTAGCGGGATTTATACCTCCTACGAGCAGTACTTC. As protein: CASSPGTSGIYTSYEQYF. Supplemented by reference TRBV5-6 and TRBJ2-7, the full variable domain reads DAGVTQSPTHLIKTRGQQVTLRCSPKSGHDTVSWYQQALGQGPQFIFQYYEEEERQRGNFPDRFSGHQFPNYSSELNVNALLLGDSALYLCASSPGTSGIYTSYEQYFGPGTRLTVT.

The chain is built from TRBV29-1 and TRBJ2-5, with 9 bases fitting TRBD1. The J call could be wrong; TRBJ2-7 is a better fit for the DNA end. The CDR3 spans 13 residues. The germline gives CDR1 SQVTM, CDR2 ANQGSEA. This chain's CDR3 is CSVADRGSYEQYF. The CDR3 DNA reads TGCAGCGTTGCCGACAGGGGGTCCTACGAGCAGTACTTC.

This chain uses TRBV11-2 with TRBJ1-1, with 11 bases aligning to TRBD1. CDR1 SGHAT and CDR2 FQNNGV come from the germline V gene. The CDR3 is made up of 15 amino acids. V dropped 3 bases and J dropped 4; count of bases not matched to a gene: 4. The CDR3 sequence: CASSLPGQGGTEAFF. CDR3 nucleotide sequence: TGTGCCAGCAGCTTGCCGGGACAGGGGGGCACTGAAGCTTTCTTT.